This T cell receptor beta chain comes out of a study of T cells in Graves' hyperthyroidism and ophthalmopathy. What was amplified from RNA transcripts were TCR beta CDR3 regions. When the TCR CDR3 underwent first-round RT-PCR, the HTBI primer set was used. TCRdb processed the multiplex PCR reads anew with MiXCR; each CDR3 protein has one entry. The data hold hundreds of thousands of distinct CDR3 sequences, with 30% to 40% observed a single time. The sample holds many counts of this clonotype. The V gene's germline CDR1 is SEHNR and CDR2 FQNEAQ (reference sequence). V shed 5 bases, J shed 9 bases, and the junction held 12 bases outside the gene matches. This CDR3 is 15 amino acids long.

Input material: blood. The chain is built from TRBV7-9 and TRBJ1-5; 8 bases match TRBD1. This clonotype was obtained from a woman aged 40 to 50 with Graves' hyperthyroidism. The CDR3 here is CASSQWTGSSGPQHF. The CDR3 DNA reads TGTGCCAGCAGCCAATGGACAGGGTCCTCAGGGCCCCAGCATTTT.